The next 31 T cell receptor beta chains were all read from a single sample in a study of cytomegalovirus exposure and HLA in healthy donors (dated by TCRdb to 2016 to 2017). The library was prepared using the immunoSEQ multiplex PCR assay. For the multiplex PCR, a mixture combining 60 forward primers for TCR Vbeta segments and 13 reverse primers for TCR Jbeta segments was used. The table comes from immuneACCESS by way of TCRdb, which keeps in-frame sequences with V and J called. Part of the clones is missing from these tables; in studies checked, under half for an unresolved V gene and the rest for unknown reasons. The sample contains 90,000 to 140,000 clones, more than 65% of them found a single time. Approximately 8.2% of the sample is taken by the ten largest. Sequencing was performed on PBMCs. The receptors here all came from a man in his forties or fifties in good health and CMV-seropositive.

The sample holds one count of this clone. This chain uses TRBV27 with TRBJ2-3, with 9 nucleotides matching TRBD2. The ends lost 3 bases at V and 4 bases at J; junction bases unmatched: 5. The CDR3 runs 15 residues. From germline, CDR1 is MNHEY and CDR2 SMNVEV (reference sequence). CDR3 residues: CASSFLAGEADTQYF. CDR3 DNA: TGTGCCAGCAGTTTCTTAGCGGGAGAGGCAGATACGCAGTATTTT.

This sequence joins TRBV27 and TRBJ2-7, with 7 bases aligning to TRBD2. CDR1 MNHEY and CDR2 SMNVEV come from the germline V gene (reference sequence). Trimming at V came to 9 bases and at J to 0 bases, leaving 5 bases not matched to a gene. The CDR3 contains 13 residues. CDR3 DNA: TGTGCCAGTAAGCGGGGTAGCTCCTACGAGCAGTACTTC. The encoded protein is CASKRGSSYEQYF.

This chain links TRBV6-6 with TRBJ1-1; TRBD1 matches at 9 bases. V shed 2 bases and J 10 bases; nucleotides not matched to a gene: 5. This CDR3 spans 13 amino acids. Germline V lookup: CDR1 MNHNY, CDR2 SVGAGI (reference sequence). The CDR3 loop reads CASSYERGQGAFF. Here the CDR3 DNA reads TGTGCCAGCAGTTACGAGAGGGGACAGGGAGCTTTCTTT.

This clone was seen a few times. The V gene is TRBV7-2, the J gene TRBJ2-5; D might be TRBD2 (6 bases). Per germline, CDR1 SGHTA and CDR2 FQGNSA. V shed 1 base and J shed 3 bases, with 12 bases lying between them. There are 15 residues in the CDR3. This CDR3 reads CASSLVRGVKETQYF. CDR3 DNA sequence: TGTGCCAGCAGCTTAGTCCGCGGGGTTAAAGAGACCCAGTACTTC. Full variable domain (remainder filled in from reference TRBV7-2 and TRBJ2-5): GAGVSQSPSNKVTEKGKDVELRCDPISGHTALYWYRQSLGQGLEFLIYFQGNSAPDKSGLPSDRFSAERTGGSVSTLTIQRTQQEDSAVYLCASSLVRGVKETQYFGPGTRLLVL.

The chain joins TRBV29-1 to TRBJ2-7; 9 positions agree with TRBD2. Germline assignment: CDR1 SQVTM and CDR2 ANQGSEA. The CDR3 runs 13 residues. J lost 5 bases, V lost 4 bases, and 6 bases had no gene match. This CDR3 reads CSVVSGGGDEQYF. The CDR3 DNA follows: TGCAGCGTTGTCTCCGGCGGGGGGGACGAGCAGTACTTC.

The chain is built from TRBV7-8 and TRBJ1-3, with a weak D call TRBD1 (5 bases). The ends were cut back, 5 bases at V and 3 bases at J, with 20 bases in the middle. CDR1 and CDR2 from the germline V gene are SGHVS and FQNEAQ. The CDR3 is 17 amino acids. CDR3 nucleotides: TGTGCCAGCAGCCTCTTGGGGCACGGGGGGTTTGGAAACACCATATATTTT. Translating gives CASSLLGHGGFGNTIYF.

V gene TRBV11-2 combines with J gene TRBJ2-4, with no clear D. The length of the CDR3 is 16 residues. Germline V CDR1 and CDR2: SGHAT, FQNNGV. Between the trimmed V and J ends, which lost 5 bases and 0 bases, there was a span of 14 bases. The chain's CDR3 is CASSPPRQVAKNIQYF. CDR3 DNA sequence: TGTGCCAGCAGCCCGCCCCGGCAGGTAGCCAAAAACATTCAGTACTTC.

J is TRBJ1-2 and V is TRBV6-5; D might be TRBD1 (5 bases). Between the trimmed V and J ends, which lost 9 bases and 6 bases, there was a span of 20 bases. Germline CDR1 MNHEY, CDR2 SVGAGI. The CDR3 has 14 amino acids. The CDR3 DNA reads TGTGCCAGTTCAACGGGGGGGAATGCGAATGGCTACACCTTC. Its protein product is CASSTGGNANGYTF.

J is TRBJ2-7 and V is TRBV4-3, with 10 bases matching TRBD1. V lost 0 bases to trimming and J lost 4 bases; unmatched junction nucleotides: 6. Germline lookup yields CDR1 LGHNA and CDR2 YSLEER. The CDR3 spans 16 residues. CDR3 coding DNA: TGCGCCAGCAGCCAAGATTGGACAGGGGGTGGATACGAGCAGTACTTC. As protein: CASSQDWTGGGYEQYF.

There are a few counts of this clone. The chain carries TRBV7-9 and TRBJ1-1; D ambiguous. Germline V CDR1 and CDR2: SEHNR, FQNEAQ (reference sequence). The ends were cut back, 1 base at V and 9 bases at J, with 12 bases in the middle. There are 13 residues in the CDR3. CDR3 coding DNA: TGTGCCAGCAGCTTAGGGCCGCCGACTCAAGCTTTCTTT. This encodes CASSLGPPTQAFF.

This clone was detected a few times. The chain carries TRBV19 and TRBJ1-1; D call uncertain. The V gene lost 5 bases and the J gene lost 5 bases, with 12 bases spanning the gap. The CDR3 totals 13 residues. Looked up from germline, CDR1 is LNHDA and CDR2 is SQIVND (reference sequence). CDR3 protein: CASSSSMITEAFF. The CDR3 DNA sequence: TGTGCCAGTAGTTCCTCTATGATAACTGAAGCTTTCTTT.

This chain connects TRBV7-3 to TRBJ2-1, with TRBD1 identical over 11 bases. V shed 4 bases, J shed 4 bases, and the junction held 6 bases outside the gene matches. There are 16 residues in the CDR3. CDR1 is SGHTA and CDR2 is FQGTGA in the germline V gene. In DNA, the CDR3 is TGTGCCAGCAGCTCAGGACAGGGGGCTTTGTACAATGAGCAGTTCTTC. As protein: CASSSGQGALYNEQFF. The full variable domain, in which reference TRBV7-3 and TRBJ2-1 provide the parts outside the CDR3, is GAGVSQTPSNKVTEKGKYVELRCDPISGHTALYWYRQSLGQGPEFLIYFQGTGAADDSGLPNDRFFAVRPEGSVSTLKIQRTERGDSAVYLCASSSGQGALYNEQFFGPGTRLTVL.

This clone was counted a few times. This rearrangement joins TRBV19 to TRBJ1-1; TRBD1 aligns across 7 bases. Germline V lookup: CDR1 LNHDA, CDR2 SQIVND (reference sequence). V dropped 6 bases and J dropped 11; count of bases not matched to a gene: 9. There are 12 residues in the CDR3. CDR3 coding DNA: TGTGCCAGTAGAGGAGACAGGGCAGGCGCTTTCTTT. It is translated as CASRGDRAGAFF.

The gene calls are TRBV21-1 and TRBJ2-7; the D call in the table, TRBD1, was not verified against the DNA. TRBV21-1 constitutes a pseudogene. The CDR3 contains 16 residues. As DNA, the CDR3 is TGTGCCAGCAGCAAAGCTCAGGGACAGGGTTCCTACGAGCAGTACTTC. Encoded protein: CASSKAQGQGSYEQYF.

The chain combines TRBV27 with TRBJ2-7, with TRBD1 matching over 10 bases. Per the germline V gene, CDR1 is MNHEY and CDR2 is SMNVEV (reference sequence). The CDR3 runs to 16 residues. Trimming cost V 3 bases and J 5 bases; bases outside gene matches: 10. CDR3 sequence (DNA): TGTGCCAGCAGTTTCCCAGACAGGGGGCACGTTCACGAGCAGTACTTC. Residues: CASSFPDRGHVHEQYF.

The V gene is TRBV27, the J gene TRBJ1-4; 8 positions agree with TRBD1. The CDR3 is 17 residues long. V was pared by 5 bases and J by 0 bases, with 8 bases of the junction left unmatched. Germline CDR1 is MNHEY and CDR2 is SMNVEV (reference sequence). CDR3: CASSPRTGPATNEKLFF. The CDR3 DNA reads as TGTGCCAGCAGTCCGAGGACAGGGCCCGCAACTAATGAAAAACTGTTTTTT.

The chain combines TRBV11-2 with TRBJ1-3; D is possibly TRBD1 (5 bases). Between the trimmed V and J ends, which lost 0 bases and 10 bases, there was a span of 16 bases. The V gene's germline CDR1 is SGHAT and CDR2 FQNNGV. CDR3 length equals 15 residues. The DNA of the CDR3 is TGTGCCAGCAGCTTAGATTCCGGGACTTCAAGGACCATATATTTT. As protein: CASSLDSGTSRTIYF.

The CDR3 DNA reads as TGTGCCAGCAGCTTGGGTTCGGTCGTCGAGTATTTT. Amino acids: CASSLGSVVEYF. The V call is TRBV5-4, the J call TRBJ2-3; D not certain. Germline CDR1 and CDR2: SGHNT and YYREEE (reference sequence). Trimming took off 0 bases at V and 13 bases at J, with 12 bases between the two ends. The CDR3 is made up of 12 amino acids.

This clone was counted only a few times. The chain couples TRBV21-1 to TRBJ2-2; TRBD1 was called by the table and not checked on the DNA. TRBV21-1 is a pseudogene locus. The CDR3 contains 16 residues. DNA of the CDR3: TGTGCCAGCACCCCTCCGGAGACAGGGGAAACCGGGGAGCTGTTTTTT. Its protein product is CASTPPETGETGELFF.

This chain connects TRBV7-3 to TRBJ2-2; D possibly corresponds to TRBD1 (5 bases). Germline V lookup: CDR1 SGHTA, CDR2 FQGTGA. V was clipped by 2 bases and J by 8 bases, with 15 bases between them. The CDR3 runs to 15 residues. The CDR3 nucleotides read TGTGCCAGCAGCTTACAAGACAGAGCAAGAGGGGAGCTGTTTTTT. The encoded protein is CASSLQDRARGELFF. Full variable domain (outside the CDR3, taken from reference TRBV7-3 and TRBJ2-2): GAGVSQTPSNKVTEKGKYVELRCDPISGHTALYWYRQSLGQGPEFLIYFQGTGAADDSGLPNDRFFAVRPEGSVSTLKIQRTERGDSAVYLCASSLQDRARGELFFGEGSRLTVL.

The rearrangement links TRBV9 to TRBJ2-5; possibly TRBD2 for D (5 bases). The CDR3 is made up of 15 amino acids. The V and J ends lost 4 bases and 5 bases respectively, with 18 bases between them. Per the germline V gene, CDR1 is SGDLS and CDR2 is YYNGEE. CDR3 coding DNA: TGTGCCAGCAGCCAAATACTAGTAGGGTTCGAGACCCAGTACTTC. Its translation is CASSQILVGFETQYF.

The chain uses TRBV7-2 and TRBJ1-3, with D possibly TRBD1 on 6 matching bases. V was clipped by 5 bases and J by 0 bases, with 17 bases between them. The CDR3 contains 17 residues. Germline CDR1 reads SGHTA; CDR2 reads FQGNSA. In DNA, the CDR3 is TGTGCCAGCAGCCAAGATAGGACAGCTCACTCTGGAAACACCATATATTTT. Translated, it gives CASSQDRTAHSGNTIYF.

The chain couples TRBV7-2 to TRBJ2-7; 11 positions agree with TRBD2. CDR1 is SGHTA and CDR2 is FQGNSA in the germline V gene. The CDR3 contains 15 residues. After removal of 6 bases from V and 6 bases from J, the junction contained 10 bases not matched to a gene. CDR3 residues: CASSRRTSGLFEQYF. Here the CDR3 DNA reads TGTGCCAGCAGTCGCCGGACTAGCGGGTTATTCGAGCAGTACTTC.

The V and J genes are TRBV27 and TRBJ1-2; weak D call: TRBD1 (6 bases). Germline V gene lookup returns CDR1 MNHEY and CDR2 SMNVEV (reference sequence). V lost 6 bases and J 7 bases, leaving 15 bases between the germline ends. CDR3 length: 13 residues. The CDR3 sequence: CASRATGLGGYTF. For the CDR3, the DNA is TGTGCCAGCAGGGCTACAGGGCTGGGTGGCTACACCTTC.

This rearrangement joins TRBV11-2 to TRBJ2-7; D is uncertain. From germline, CDR1 is SGHAT and CDR2 FQNNGV. CDR3 length equals 14 residues. Trimming took off 1 base at V and 1 base at J, with 8 bases between the two ends. DNA of the CDR3: TGTGCCAGCAGCTTAGGACCAGCGTCCTACGAGCAGTACTTC. Protein: CASSLGPASYEQYF.

V usage is TRBV4-3 and J usage is TRBJ2-1, with D unresolved. Germline lookup yields CDR1 LGHNA and CDR2 YSLEER. The CDR3 runs 14 residues. The V gene lost 0 bases and the J gene lost 5 bases, with 8 bases spanning the gap. CDR3 nucleotide sequence: TGCGCCAGCAGCCAAGATGTGGCTGACAATGAGCAGTTCTTC. Translating gives CASSQDVADNEQFF.

This sequence joins TRBV5-5 and TRBJ2-1; 9 positions match TRBD2. The CDR3 extends over 15 amino acids. V was clipped by 4 bases and J by 5 bases; unmatched bases: 7. Germline V lookup: CDR1 SGHKS, CDR2 YYEKEE (reference sequence). CDR3 nucleotides: TGTGCCAGCAGCCACCGACTAGCGGTAGACAATGAGCAGTTCTTC. Translating gives CASSHRLAVDNEQFF.

This clone was found a few times. The rearrangement links TRBV12-5 to TRBJ2-1, with TRBD2 matching over 10 bases. The CDR3 length is 17 residues. CDR1 LGHNT and CDR2 FRNRAP come from the germline V gene. With 0 bases clipped from V and 9 bases from J, the junction kept 11 bases outside the gene matches. CDR3 sequence: CASGLVGGSGRASEQFF. DNA for the CDR3: TGTGCTAGTGGTTTGGTAGGAGGGAGCGGGAGGGCCAGTGAGCAGTTCTTC.

The rearrangement uses TRBV21-1 and TRBJ2-1; TRBD2 reflects the table's D call only, with no check against the DNA. TRBV21-1 is noted as a pseudogene. The CDR3 contains 20 residues. CDR3 DNA: TGTGCCAGCAGCCCCCGATCCGGACTAGCGGGAGTGGCGTCCTACAATGAGCAGTTCTTC. Protein product: CASSPRSGLAGVASYNEQFF.

This chain joins TRBV10-1 and TRBJ2-3; 12 bases are a match to TRBD1. The germline gives CDR1 WNHNN, CDR2 SYGVQD (reference sequence). V gave up 2 bases and J gave up 0 bases; unmatched junction bases: 3. This CDR3 has 17 residues. CDR3 residues: CASSEGTGGISTDTQYF. The CDR3, as DNA: TGCGCCAGCAGTGAGGGGACAGGGGGCATCAGCACAGATACGCAGTATTTT.

The rearrangement links TRBV7-6 to TRBJ2-2, with 7 bases lining up with TRBD2. Germline CDR1 is SGHVS and CDR2 is FNYEAQ. The CDR3 has 15 amino acids. V lost 4 bases and J lost 2; bases outside the gene matches: 4. In DNA form, the CDR3 reads TGTGCCAGCAGCTCTGGGACTACCAACACCGGGGAGCTGTTTTTT. Translating gives CASSSGTTNTGELFF.